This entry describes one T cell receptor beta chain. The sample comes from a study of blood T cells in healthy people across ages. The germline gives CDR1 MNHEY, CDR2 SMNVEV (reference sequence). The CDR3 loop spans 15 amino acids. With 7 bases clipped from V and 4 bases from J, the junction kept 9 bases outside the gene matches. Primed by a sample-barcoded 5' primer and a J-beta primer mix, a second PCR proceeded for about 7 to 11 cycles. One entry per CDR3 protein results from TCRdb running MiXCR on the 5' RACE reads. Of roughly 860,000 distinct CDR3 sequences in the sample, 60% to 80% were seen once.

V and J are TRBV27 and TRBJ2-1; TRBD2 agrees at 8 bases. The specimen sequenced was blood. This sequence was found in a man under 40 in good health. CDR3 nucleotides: TGTGCCAGCACTCTGAGGCGGGGGGTTTACAATGAGCAGTTCTTC. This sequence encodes CASTLRRGVYNEQFF.